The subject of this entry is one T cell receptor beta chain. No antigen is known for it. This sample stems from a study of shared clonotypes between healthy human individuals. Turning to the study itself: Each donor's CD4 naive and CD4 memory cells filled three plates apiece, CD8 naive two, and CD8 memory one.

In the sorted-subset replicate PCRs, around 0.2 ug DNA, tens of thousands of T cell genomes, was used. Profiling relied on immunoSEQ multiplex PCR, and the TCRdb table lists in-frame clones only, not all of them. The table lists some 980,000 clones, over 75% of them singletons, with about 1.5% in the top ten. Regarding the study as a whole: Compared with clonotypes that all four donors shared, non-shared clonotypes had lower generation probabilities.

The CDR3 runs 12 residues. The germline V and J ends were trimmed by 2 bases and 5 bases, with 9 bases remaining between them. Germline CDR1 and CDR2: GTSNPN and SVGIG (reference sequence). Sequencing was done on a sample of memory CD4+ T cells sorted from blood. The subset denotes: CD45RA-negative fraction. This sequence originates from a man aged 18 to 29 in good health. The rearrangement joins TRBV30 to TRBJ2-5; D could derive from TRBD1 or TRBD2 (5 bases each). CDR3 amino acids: CAWSLGEETQYF. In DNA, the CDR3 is TGTGCCTGGAGTTTAGGGGAGGAGACCCAGTACTTC.